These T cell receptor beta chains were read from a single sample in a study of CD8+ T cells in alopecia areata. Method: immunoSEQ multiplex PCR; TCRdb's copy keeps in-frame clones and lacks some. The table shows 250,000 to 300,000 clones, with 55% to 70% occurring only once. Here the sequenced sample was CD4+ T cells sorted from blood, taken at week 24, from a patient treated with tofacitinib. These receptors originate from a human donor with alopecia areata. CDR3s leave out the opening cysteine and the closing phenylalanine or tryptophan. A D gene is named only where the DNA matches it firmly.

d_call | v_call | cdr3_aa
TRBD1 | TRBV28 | ASSFLDRANEKLF
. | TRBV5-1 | ASSRPGNEQF
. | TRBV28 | ASSPVYQPQH
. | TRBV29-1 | SVKLVTDTQY
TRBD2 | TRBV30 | AVRWRGKHNEQF
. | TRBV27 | ASSASGLTAGVVALH
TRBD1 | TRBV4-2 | APRDRLFSYEQY
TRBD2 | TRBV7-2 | ASGPGLAGGLGY
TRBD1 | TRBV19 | ASSTPGQVRGETQY
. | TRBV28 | ASSPPFGNEQF
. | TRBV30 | AWSVRSPGPPYEQY
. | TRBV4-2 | ASSQDRQGAGGETQY
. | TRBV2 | ASTREGGNQPQH
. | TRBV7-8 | ASIPGGTALYEQY
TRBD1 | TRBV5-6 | ASSLIDRDYNEQF
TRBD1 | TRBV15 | ATSAERQGYSPLH